The clone carrying this T cell receptor beta chain was seen more than once but under ten times. No antigen is known for it. The sample originates from a study of shared clonotypes between healthy human individuals. Measured with immunoSEQ multiplex PCR; TCRdb has only the in-frame clones, and not every one. The table has about 680,000 clones, around 78% seen once. General observations from the study: Clonotypes not shared had lower generation probabilities than those common to all four donors.

Germline V gene lookup returns CDR1 MDHEN and CDR2 SYDVKM. CDR3 length: 19 amino acids. V gave up 5 bases and J gave up 0 bases, with 22 bases separating them. This clonotype originated in a woman under 40 in good health. The sequenced sample was memory CD4+ T cells sorted from blood. Subset meaning: CD45RA-negative fraction. J is TRBJ1-4 and V is TRBV28; D may be TRBD1 (5 bases). The chain's CDR3 is CASSRGQSGVEATNEKLFF. The CDR3 DNA is TGTGCCAGCAGTCGAGGACAATCGGGGGTTGAGGCAACTAATGAAAAACTGTTTTTT.